This T cell receptor (beta chain) is from a study of cytomegalovirus exposure and HLA in healthy donors. Germline assignment: CDR1 SNHLY and CDR2 FYNNEI. This CDR3 spans 14 amino acids. V lost 6 bases and J 0 bases, leaving 11 bases between the germline ends. The PCR contained 60 Vbeta and 13 Jbeta primers. Profiling relied on immunoSEQ multiplex PCR, and the TCRdb table lists in-frame clones only, not all of them. Altogether about 130,000 clones are present, over 70% being singletons, with the ten largest covering under 4.5%. The material sequenced was PBMCs. The origin of this receptor is a young man in good health and CMV-seropositive. The rearrangement uses TRBV2 and TRBJ1-1, with TRBD1 as a possible D gene (5 bases). Written as DNA, the CDR3 is TGTGCCAGCAGATCGACAGTTTTGAACACTGAAGCTTTCTTT. Translating gives CASRSTVLNTEAFF.